This record covers a single T cell receptor (beta chain). The data were obtained in a study of T cell responses to AZD1222 COVID-19 vaccine. The protocol was immunoSEQ multiplex PCR, while the TCRdb copy is restricted to in-frame clones and leaves out a portion. The table lists approximately 100,000 clones, around 87% of them singletons. The CDR3 consists of 12 residues. The V end was cut by 6 bases, the J end by 4 bases, with 12 bases between. Germline V CDR1 and CDR2: SQVTM, ANQGSEA. The rearrangement links TRBV29-1 to TRBJ1-2, with D possibly being TRBD1 (5 bases). The sequences come from peripheral blood, collected on day 0 of AZD1222 vaccination. The sequence was collected from an adult in good health. Here the CDR3 DNA reads TGCAGCGTCGACACAGGATCCTATGGCTACACCTTC. Amino acid sequence: CSVDTGSYGYTF.